Shown below are 20 T cell receptor beta chains from a single sample sequenced in a study of shared clonotypes between healthy human individuals. Profiling relied on immunoSEQ multiplex PCR, and the TCRdb table lists in-frame clones only, not all of them. This table has about 2.3 million clones, just over 90% appearing once. Sequencing input: naive CD4+ T cells from PBMCs. Subset: CD45RA+ positively selected. These receptors all stem from a man aged 18 to 29 in good health. Some clones in this sample may be carry-over from other donors' samples.

V and J are TRBV5-8 and TRBJ1-2; 8 bases match TRBD1. Germline CDR1 and CDR2: SGHTS and YDEGEE. This CDR3 has 16 residues. With 0 bases clipped from V and 7 bases from J, the junction kept 11 bases outside the gene matches. In DNA, the CDR3 is TGTGCCAGCAGCTTGGCCCCACAGGGGGGAAAGCGTGGCTACACCTTC. Its protein product is CASSLAPQGGKRGYTF. The full variable domain, in which reference TRBV5-8 and TRBJ1-2 provide the parts outside the CDR3, is EAGVTQSPTHLIKTRGQQATLRCSPISGHTSVYWYQQALGLGLQFLLWYDEGEERNRGNFPPRFSGRQFPNYSSELNVNALELEDSALYLCASSLAPQGGKRGYTFGSGTRLTVV.

The chain is built from TRBV19 and TRBJ1-5, with D unresolved. The CDR3 runs to 15 residues. Germline V lookup: CDR1 LNHDA, CDR2 SQIVND (reference sequence). Trimming pared 3 bases from V and 0 bases from J, leaving 9 bases between. CDR3 sequence reads: CASSIGGNSNQPQHF. Here the CDR3 DNA reads TGTGCCAGTAGTATTGGAGGGAATAGCAATCAGCCCCAGCATTTT.

Of note for this clone: The same CDR3 can be traced to other DNA sequences in this sample. The V gene is TRBV30, the J gene TRBJ2-5, with D uncertain. The V gene lost 0 bases and the J gene lost 5 bases, with 7 bases spanning the gap. Germline V gene lookup returns CDR1 GTSNPN and CDR2 SVGIG (reference sequence). This CDR3 has 12 residues. The CDR3 sequence is CAWSVGLETQYF. DNA for the CDR3: TGTGCCTGGAGTGTCGGGTTGGAGACCCAGTACTTC.

This clone was picked up one time. The sample has other DNA sequences that encode this CDR3 too. This chain joins TRBV4-3 and TRBJ2-1; no definite D call. V lost 1 base and J lost 1, with 5 bases in between. The length of the CDR3 is 14 residues. In germline, CDR1 is LGHNA, CDR2 YSLEER. CDR3: CASSQVGSYNEQFF. The CDR3 DNA is TGCGCCAGCAGCCAAGTCGGATCCTACAATGAGCAGTTCTTC.

The chain uses TRBV6-5 and TRBJ2-1; the D gene is possibly TRBD2 (6 bases). The CDR3 contains 14 residues. The V gene's germline CDR1 is MNHEY and CDR2 SVGAGI. V was pared by 5 bases and J by 6 bases, with 14 bases between. Here the CDR3 DNA reads TGTGCCAGCAGTACCCCTCGGGGAGGCAATGAGCAGTTCTTC. Protein: CASSTPRGGNEQFF.

This sequence joins TRBV19 and TRBJ2-1; 7 bases are shared with TRBD1. The CDR3 is 14 amino acids. The germline gives CDR1 LNHDA, CDR2 SQIVND (reference sequence). Trimming cost V 7 bases and J 7 bases; bases outside gene matches: 10. CDR3 in DNA: TGTGCCAGTAACTTCGGCAGGGGGACGAATGAGCAGTTCTTC. Residues: CASNFGRGTNEQFF.

The chain couples TRBV28 to TRBJ2-1; no firm D call. This CDR3 is 11 amino acids long. V lost 6 bases and J 8 bases, leaving 8 bases between the germline ends. CDR1 and CDR2 from the germline V gene are MDHEN and SYDVKM. Here the CDR3 DNA reads TGTGCCAGCAGCCAGAGGTATGAGCAGTTCTTC. This sequence encodes CASSQRYEQFF.

This clone was counted between two and nine times. V usage is TRBV30 and J usage is TRBJ1-5; D unclear. The V gene lost 0 bases and the J gene lost 7 bases, with 7 bases spanning the gap. The CDR3 totals 12 residues. Germline loops: CDR1 GTSNPN, CDR2 SVGIG (reference sequence). CDR3 region: CAWSVPAQPQHF. As DNA, the CDR3 is TGTGCCTGGAGTGTCCCAGCCCAGCCCCAGCATTTT.

J is TRBJ1-1 and V is TRBV19; D is ambiguous. The CDR3 contains 13 residues. Germline CDR1 is LNHDA and CDR2 is SQIVND (reference sequence). V lost 8 bases to trimming and J lost 7 bases, with 17 bases between them. The CDR3 here is CASYHHRTDEAFF. CDR3 nucleotides: TGTGCCAGTTACCATCATAGGACGGATGAAGCTTTCTTT.

The V gene is TRBV11-3, the J gene TRBJ2-3; TRBD2 agrees at 8 bases. This CDR3 spans 16 amino acids. V shed 1 base, J shed 4 bases, and the junction held 7 bases outside the gene matches. In germline, CDR1 is SGHNT, CDR2 YENEEA. The CDR3 is CASSLVRAGGPDTQYF. Written as DNA, the CDR3 is TGTGCCAGCAGCTTAGTCCGGGCGGGAGGCCCAGATACGCAGTATTTT.

The V and J genes are TRBV28 and TRBJ1-2, with TRBD1 matching 7 bases. CDR3 length: 15 residues. V gave up 4 bases and J gave up 4 bases; unmatched junction bases: 9. From germline, CDR1 is MDHEN and CDR2 SYDVKM. CDR3 in DNA: TGTGCCAGCAGTTCGCCCGACAGGGCCGTCTATGGCTACACCTTC. It specifies CASSSPDRAVYGYTF.

This chain joins TRBV7-8 and TRBJ2-7, with 10 positions matching TRBD2. Germline V gives CDR1 SGHVS, CDR2 FQNEAQ. Trimming at V came to 4 bases and at J to 4 bases, leaving 7 bases not matched to a gene. The CDR3 consists of 15 residues. The CDR3 nucleotides are TGTGCCAGCAGCTCAGCGGGAGGGCTCAGGTACGAGCAGTACTTC. It encodes CASSSAGGLRYEQYF.

This sequence joins TRBV5-8 and TRBJ1-1; no reliable D call. The CDR3 sequence is 17 residues long. CDR1 SGHTS and CDR2 YDEGEE come from the germline V gene. Deletions cut 0 bases from V and 3 bases from J, with 18 bases between. CDR3 amino acids: CASSLETAPFPDTEAFF. For the CDR3, the DNA is TGTGCCAGCAGCTTGGAAACAGCCCCTTTTCCGGACACTGAAGCTTTCTTT. The whole variable domain, filled in from reference TRBV5-8 and TRBJ1-1, reads EAGVTQSPTHLIKTRGQQATLRCSPISGHTSVYWYQQALGLGLQFLLWYDEGEERNRGNFPPRFSGRQFPNYSSELNVNALELEDSALYLCASSLETAPFPDTEAFFGQGTRLTVV.

In regard to this clone: The same CDR3 arises from other DNA sequences in this sample as well. The V gene is TRBV5-6, the J gene TRBJ2-2, with 11 nucleotides matching TRBD1. Losses at the gene ends were 4 bases for V and 4 bases for J; bases not matched to a gene: 3. Germline V gives CDR1 SGHDT, CDR2 YYEEEE. The CDR3 is made up of 15 amino acids. CDR3 sequence reads: CASSPGTGGTGELFF. In nucleotides, the CDR3 is TGTGCCAGCAGCCCCGGGACAGGGGGCACCGGGGAGCTGTTTTTT.

The V gene is TRBV28, the J gene TRBJ2-4, with D uncertain. Germline V gene data show CDR1 as MDHEN and CDR2 as SYDVKM. Trimming left V 4 bases short and J 2 bases short, with 15 bases between. The CDR3 contains 16 residues. The chain's CDR3 is CASSSSTSRTKNIQYF. For the CDR3, the DNA is TGTGCCAGCAGTTCCTCCACCTCTAGGACCAAAAACATTCAGTACTTC.

V and J are TRBV5-1 and TRBJ2-7; D is unresolved. Trimming took off 4 bases at V and 5 bases at J, with 13 bases between the two ends. Looked up from germline, CDR1 is SGHRS and CDR2 is YFSETQ. The CDR3 runs 13 residues. CDR3 protein: CASSALMSNEQYF. CDR3 in DNA: TGCGCCAGCAGCGCACTTATGTCGAACGAGCAGTACTTC.

The chain links TRBV7-7 to TRBJ2-5, with D possibly called TRBD1 or TRBD2 (5 bases each). Germline CDR1 and CDR2: SSHAT and FNYEAQ (reference sequence). V was clipped by 5 bases and J by 1 base, with 8 bases between them. This CDR3 has 13 amino acids. The DNA for the CDR3 is TGTGCCAGCAGCCGGGGCCCCCAAGAGACCCAGTACTTC. Translated, it gives CASSRGPQETQYF. Full variable domain (outside the CDR3, taken from reference TRBV7-7 and TRBJ2-5): GAGVSQSPRYKVTKRGQDVTLRCDPISSHATLYWYQQALGQGPEFLTYFNYEAQPDKSGLPSDRFSAERPEGSISTLTIQRTEQRDSAMYRCASSRGPQETQYFGPGTRLLVL.

V is TRBV28 and J is TRBJ2-7; the match to TRBD1 covers 9 bases. V shed 4 bases and J 3 bases; nucleotides not matched to a gene: 10. The CDR3 consists of 16 residues. Looked up from germline, CDR1 is MDHEN and CDR2 is SYDVKM. CDR3 nucleotides: TGTGCCAGCAGTTCCACCGGGACAGGGCCAGTCTACGAGCAGTACTTC. Encoded protein: CASSSTGTGPVYEQYF.

This clone was counted once. The chain is built from TRBV5-1 and TRBJ1-2; D is perhaps TRBD1 (5 bases). Germline V gene data show CDR1 as SGHRS and CDR2 as YFSETQ. Trimming removed 2 bases at V and 0 bases at J, with 11 bases between. The CDR3 runs to 15 residues. CDR3 sequence: CASSLSGTANYGYTF. The CDR3 DNA is TGCGCCAGCAGCTTATCCGGGACGGCTAACTATGGCTACACCTTC. The full variable domain, completed using reference TRBV5-1 and TRBJ1-2, is KAGVTQTPRYLIKTRGQQVTLSCSPISGHRSVSWYQQTPGQGLQFLFEYFSETQRNKGNFPGRFSGRQFSNSRSEMNVSTLELGDSALYLCASSLSGTANYGYTFGSGTRLTVV.

V usage is TRBV7-3 and J usage is TRBJ1-2; D is uncertain. CDR3 length: 12 amino acids. Trimming pared 2 bases from V and 10 bases from J, leaving 11 bases between. CDR1 is SGHTA and CDR2 is FQGTGA in the germline V gene. CDR3 amino acids: CASSLSGRDYTF. As DNA, the CDR3 is TGTGCCAGCAGCTTATCGGGTCGCGACTACACCTTC.